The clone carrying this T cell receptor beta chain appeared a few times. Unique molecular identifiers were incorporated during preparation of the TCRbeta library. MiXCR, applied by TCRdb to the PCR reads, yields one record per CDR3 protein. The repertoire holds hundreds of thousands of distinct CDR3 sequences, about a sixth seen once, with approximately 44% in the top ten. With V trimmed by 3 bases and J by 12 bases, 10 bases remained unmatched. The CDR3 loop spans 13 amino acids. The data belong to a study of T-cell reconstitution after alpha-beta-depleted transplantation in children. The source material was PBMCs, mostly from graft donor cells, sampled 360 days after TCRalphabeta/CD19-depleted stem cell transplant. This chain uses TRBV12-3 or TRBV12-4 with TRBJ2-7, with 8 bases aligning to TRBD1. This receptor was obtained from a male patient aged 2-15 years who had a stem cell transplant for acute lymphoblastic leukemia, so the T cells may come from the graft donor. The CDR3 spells CASSFLPDRGTYF. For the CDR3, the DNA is TGTGCCAGCAGTTTCCTCCCCGACAGGGGAACGTACTTC.